This is a list of T cell receptor beta chains from one sample in a study of blood T cell repertoires in COVID-19. Measured with immunoSEQ multiplex PCR; TCRdb has only the in-frame clones, and not every one. This table has 180,000 or so clones, roughly 83% appearing once. Sequenced sample: PBMCs or T cells enriched from blood (not recorded which). The origin of the receptors is a woman aged 55-75 years who had recovered from COVID-19. The CDR3 runs from the conserved cysteine through the conserved F or W. Fields, in order: CDR3 DNA, CDR3 protein, J gene, CDR3 length, clone size, V gene, D gene. D genes are given only for firm matches. The size entry is marked missing in some rows and otherwise reads once, few, many or a size class.

CDR3nt: TGTGCCAGCACCTCACGGGGGGCCACTGCCAACTATGGCTACACCTTC
CDR3aa: CASTSRGATANYGYTF
j_gene: TRBJ1-2
len: 16
abundance: .
v_gene: TRBV5-6
d_gene: .

CDR3nt: TGTGCCAGCAGCCTCTACCAGGATGAGCAGTTCTTC
CDR3aa: CASSLYQDEQFF
j_gene: TRBJ2-1
len: 12
abundance: once
v_gene: TRBV3-1/TRBV3-2
d_gene: .

CDR3nt: TGTGCCTGGAGGCCCCCCGGGAGTTATTCACCCCTCCACTTT
CDR3aa: CAWRPPGSYSPLHF
j_gene: TRBJ1-6
len: 14
abundance: few
v_gene: TRBV30
d_gene: .

CDR3nt: TGTGCCTGGAGTCCTCTGGGACAGGGGGCCAACGAGCAGTACTTC
CDR3aa: CAWSPLGQGANEQYF
j_gene: TRBJ2-7
len: 15
abundance: .
v_gene: TRBV30
d_gene: TRBD1

CDR3nt: TGTGCCAGCAGCCCCTTAGCGGGGGGGCAAGAGACCCAGTACTTC
CDR3aa: CASSPLAGGQETQYF
j_gene: TRBJ2-5
len: 15
abundance: .
v_gene: TRBV3-1/TRBV3-2
d_gene: TRBD2

CDR3nt: TGTGCCACCAGTATTGGGACAGGGTGGGACACTGAAGCTTTCTTT
CDR3aa: CATSIGTGWDTEAFF
j_gene: TRBJ1-1
len: 15
abundance: once
v_gene: TRBV24-1
d_gene: TRBD1

CDR3nt: TGCGCCAGCAGCCAACGCAGGGGGGCGCGCACGACCACTGAAGCTTTCTTT
CDR3aa: CASSQRRGARTTTEAFF
j_gene: TRBJ1-1
len: 17
abundance: .
v_gene: TRBV4-1
d_gene: TRBD1

CDR3nt: TGTGCCAGTAGTATAGGTACAGTGAGTCATTCACCCCTCCACTTT
CDR3aa: CASSIGTVSHSPLHF
j_gene: TRBJ1-6
len: 15
abundance: .
v_gene: TRBV19
d_gene: .

CDR3nt: TGTGCCAGCTCACCACCATCAGGGCGCTCTGGAAACACCATATATTTT
CDR3aa: CASSPPSGRSGNTIYF
j_gene: TRBJ1-3
len: 16
abundance: .
v_gene: TRBV18
d_gene: .

CDR3nt: TGTGCCAGCAGCCCCGGGGGGATCGGTCAGCCCCAGCATTTT
CDR3aa: CASSPGGIGQPQHF
j_gene: TRBJ1-5
len: 14
abundance: .
v_gene: TRBV28
d_gene: .

CDR3nt: TGTGCCAGCTCCAGGAATAATGACAAATCCTACGAGCAGTACTTC
CDR3aa: CASSRNNDKSYEQYF
j_gene: TRBJ2-7
len: 15
abundance: .
v_gene: TRBV6-5
d_gene: .

CDR3nt: TGTGCCAGCAGTTACTCGACTTCAGGGTACGAGCAGTACTTC
CDR3aa: CASSYSTSGYEQYF
j_gene: TRBJ2-7
len: 14
abundance: once
v_gene: TRBV6-2/TRBV6-3
d_gene: .

CDR3nt: TGTGCCGGGAATCTAGCGGGAGTTCGAGAGCAGTTCTTC
CDR3aa: CAGNLAGVREQFF
j_gene: TRBJ2-1
len: 13
abundance: .
v_gene: TRBV30
d_gene: TRBD2

CDR3nt: TGTGCCAGCAGTCTACGTTCGGGAGCGGGGGGCTACAATGAGCAGTTCTTC
CDR3aa: CASSLRSGAGGYNEQFF
j_gene: TRBJ2-1
len: 17
abundance: .
v_gene: TRBV11-2
d_gene: TRBD2

CDR3nt: TGCAGCGTTGGCCAGGATCACGGGGAGCTGTTTTTT
CDR3aa: CSVGQDHGELFF
j_gene: TRBJ2-2
len: 12
abundance: once
v_gene: TRBV29-1
d_gene: .

CDR3nt: TGTGCCAGTAGTATTCTCCCTCCGTTCGACAGCACCGGGGAGCTGTTTTTT
CDR3aa: CASSILPPFDSTGELFF
j_gene: TRBJ2-2
len: 17
abundance: .
v_gene: TRBV19
d_gene: .

CDR3nt: TGCGCCAGCAGTGTCCGGACAGGCTATTCAGGCTACACCTTC
CDR3aa: CASSVRTGYSGYTF
j_gene: TRBJ1-2
len: 14
abundance: .
v_gene: TRBV10-2
d_gene: TRBD1

CDR3nt: TGCGCCAGCACTGGGACAGTTAACTATGGCTACACCTTC
CDR3aa: CASTGTVNYGYTF
j_gene: TRBJ1-2
len: 13
abundance: .
v_gene: TRBV10-2
d_gene: TRBD1

CDR3nt: TGCGCCAGCAGCTGGTTGGGACAGCCGAACACTGAAGCTTTCTTT
CDR3aa: CASSWLGQPNTEAFF
j_gene: TRBJ1-1
len: 15
abundance: .
v_gene: TRBV5-1
d_gene: TRBD1

CDR3nt: TGTGCCAGCAGCAAGGACAGACCTAATCAGCCCCAGCATTTT
CDR3aa: CASSKDRPNQPQHF
j_gene: TRBJ1-5
len: 14
abundance: .
v_gene: TRBV21-1
d_gene: .

CDR3nt: TGCGCCAGCAGCTCCGGACAGCCCAATCAGCCCCAGCATTTT
CDR3aa: CASSSGQPNQPQHF
j_gene: TRBJ1-5
len: 14
abundance: .
v_gene: TRBV5-1
d_gene: .

CDR3nt: TGTGCCAGCAGCTTGGGGTCAGGGTACGATACGCAGTATTTT
CDR3aa: CASSLGSGYDTQYF
j_gene: TRBJ2-3
len: 14
abundance: few
v_gene: TRBV7-2
d_gene: .

CDR3nt: TGTGCCAGCAGTGAACAGGGTGAGGCTAACTATGGCTACACCTTC
CDR3aa: CASSEQGEANYGYTF
j_gene: TRBJ1-2
len: 15
abundance: .
v_gene: TRBV28
d_gene: .

CDR3nt: TGTGCCAGCAGCTCCGGAGGGGGCATGAACACTGAAGCTTTCTTT
CDR3aa: CASSSGGGMNTEAFF
j_gene: TRBJ1-1
len: 15
abundance: .
v_gene: TRBV7-2
d_gene: TRBD1

CDR3nt: TGTGCCAGCAGTGAAGCAGTTGGGGCCGGAGCGGGCACTGAAGCTTTCTTT
CDR3aa: CASSEAVGAGAGTEAFF
j_gene: TRBJ1-1
len: 17
abundance: .
v_gene: TRBV6-1
d_gene: .

CDR3nt: TGTGCCAGCTCACCACCCCAAGCTTCTGGTGAGCAGTTCTTC
CDR3aa: CASSPPQASGEQFF
j_gene: TRBJ2-1
len: 14
abundance: .
v_gene: TRBV18
d_gene: .

CDR3nt: TGTGCCAGCAGCCGTGGGACAGGGCGGGAGACCCAGTACTTC
CDR3aa: CASSRGTGRETQYF
j_gene: TRBJ2-5
len: 14
abundance: once
v_gene: TRBV7-9
d_gene: TRBD1